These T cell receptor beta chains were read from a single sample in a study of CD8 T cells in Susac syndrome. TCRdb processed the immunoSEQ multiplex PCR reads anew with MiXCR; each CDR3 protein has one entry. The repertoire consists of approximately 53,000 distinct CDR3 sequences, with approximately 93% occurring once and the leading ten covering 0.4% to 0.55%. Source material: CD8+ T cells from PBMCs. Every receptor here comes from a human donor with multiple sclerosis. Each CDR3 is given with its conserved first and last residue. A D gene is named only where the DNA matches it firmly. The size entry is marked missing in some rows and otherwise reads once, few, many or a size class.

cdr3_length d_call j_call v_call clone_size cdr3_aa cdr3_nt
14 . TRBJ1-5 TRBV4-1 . CASSQDGGIQPQHF TGCGCCAGCAGCCAAGACGGAGGGATTCAGCCCCAGCATTTT
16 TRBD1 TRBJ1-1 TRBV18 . CASSPTDREMNTEAFF TGTGCCAGCTCACCTACGGACAGGGAAATGAACACTGAAGCTTTCTTT
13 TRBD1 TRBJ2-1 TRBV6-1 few CASRWTGNNEQFF TGTGCCAGCAGATGGACAGGGAACAATGAGCAGTTCTTC
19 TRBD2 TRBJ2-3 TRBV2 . CASTSPRTFSGARTDTQYF TGTGCCAGCACATCGCCCCGAACCTTTAGCGGGGCCCGCACAGATACGCAGTATTTT
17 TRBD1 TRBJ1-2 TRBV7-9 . CASSSPGQSSVDYGYTF TGTGCCAGCAGCTCCCCGGGACAGTCCTCCGTCGACTATGGCTACACCTTC
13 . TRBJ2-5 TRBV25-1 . CASSMRTQETQYF TGTGCCAGCAGCATGAGAACCCAAGAGACCCAGTACTTC
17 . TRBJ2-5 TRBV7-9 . CASSFGAEGGLGETQYF TGTGCCAGCAGCTTTGGGGCCGAGGGGGGTCTGGGAGAGACCCAGTACTTC
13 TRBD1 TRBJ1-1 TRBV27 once CASMTGGFTEAFF TGTGCCAGCATGACAGGGGGCTTCACTGAAGCTTTCTTT
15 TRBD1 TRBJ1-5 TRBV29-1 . CSVLRGQRYNQPQHF TGCAGCGTTTTAAGGGGACAGCGATACAATCAGCCCCAGCATTTT
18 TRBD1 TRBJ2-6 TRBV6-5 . CASSNHGQGAEGANVLTF TGTGCCAGCAGTAACCACGGACAGGGGGCGGAAGGGGCCAACGTCCTGACTTTC
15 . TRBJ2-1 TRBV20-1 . CSARVGSGDYNEQFF TGCAGTGCTAGAGTGGGGTCAGGGGACTACAATGAGCAGTTCTTC
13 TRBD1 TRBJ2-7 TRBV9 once CASSVDRDYEQYF TGTGCCAGCAGCGTCGACAGGGACTACGAGCAGTACTTC
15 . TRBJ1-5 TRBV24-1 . CATSGGGVSNQPQHF TGTGCCACCAGCGGAGGCGGGGTGAGCAATCAGCCCCAGCATTTT
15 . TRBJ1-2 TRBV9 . CASTPLQGPRDGYTF TGTGCCAGCACCCCGTTACAGGGACCCCGGGATGGCTACACCTTC
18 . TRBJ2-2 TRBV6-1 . CASTIVGTGGGRTGELFF TGTGCCAGCACTATTGTAGGGACAGGCGGGGGCCGCACCGGGGAGCTGTTTTTT
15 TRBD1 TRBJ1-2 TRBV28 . CASSPTGTGGSGYTF TGTGCCAGCAGTCCTACCGGGACAGGGGGGAGCGGCTACACCTTC
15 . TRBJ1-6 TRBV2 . CASRTAGHYNSPLHF TGTGCCAGCAGGACAGCGGGACACTATAATTCACCCCTCCACTTT
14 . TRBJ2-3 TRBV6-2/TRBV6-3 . CASSYSGFGDTQYF TGTGCCAGCAGTTACTCAGGGTTTGGAGATACGCAGTATTTT
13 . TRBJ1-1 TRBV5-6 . CASSPQIGTEAFF TGTGCCAGCAGCCCTCAAATCGGCACTGAAGCTTTCTTT
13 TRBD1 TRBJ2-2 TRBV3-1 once CASGTGDGGELFF TGTGCCAGCGGGACAGGGGATGGCGGGGAGCTGTTTTTT
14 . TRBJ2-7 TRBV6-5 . CASSLTVSSYEQYF TGTGCCAGCAGCCTGACTGTATCCTCCTACGAGCAGTACTTC
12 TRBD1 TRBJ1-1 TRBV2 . CASGTGATEAFF TGTGCCAGTGGGACAGGAGCGACTGAAGCTTTCTTT
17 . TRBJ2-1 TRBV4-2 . CASSQASRRFSYNEQFF TGTGCCAGCAGCCAAGCCTCCAGACGCTTCTCCTACAATGAGCAGTTCTTC
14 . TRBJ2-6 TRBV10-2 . CASRAGLAANVLTF TGCGCCAGCAGGGCAGGGTTGGCGGCCAACGTCCTGACTTTC
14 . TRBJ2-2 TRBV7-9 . CASSSQGYTGELFF TGTGCCAGCAGCTCCCAAGGGTACACCGGGGAGCTGTTTTTT
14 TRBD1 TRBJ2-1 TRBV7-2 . CASSRTGAHHEQFF TGTGCCAGCAGCCGGACAGGGGCTCATCATGAGCAGTTCTTC
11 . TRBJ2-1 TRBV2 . CASLPINEQFF TGTGCCAGCCTCCCTATCAATGAGCAGTTCTTC
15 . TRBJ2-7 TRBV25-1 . CASSEPTGLPYEQYF TGTGCCAGCAGTGAACCCACGGGCCTCCCCTACGAGCAGTACTTC
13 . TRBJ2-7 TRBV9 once CASSVEEEYEQYF TGTGCCAGCAGCGTTGAGGAGGAATACGAGCAGTACTTC
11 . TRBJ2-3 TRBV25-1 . CASSAGVTQYF TGTGCCAGCAGTGCAGGGGTAACGCAGTATTTT
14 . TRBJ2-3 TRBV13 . CASSSRGGPDTQYF TGTGCCAGCAGCTCCAGGGGGGGCCCAGATACGCAGTATTTT
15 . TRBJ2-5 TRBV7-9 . CASSQTRDFQETQYF TGTGCCAGCAGCCAAACTCGGGACTTTCAAGAGACCCAGTACTTC
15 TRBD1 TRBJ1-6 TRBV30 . CAWSPRDRYNSPLHF TGTGCCTGGAGTCCCCGGGACAGGTATAATTCACCCCTCCACTTT
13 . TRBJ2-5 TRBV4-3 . CASSQKQGGTQYF TGCGCCAGCAGCCAAAAACAGGGTGGGACCCAGTACTTC
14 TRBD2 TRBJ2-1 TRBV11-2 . CASSRAGGGVEQFF TGTGCCAGCAGCCGAGCGGGGGGAGGTGTTGAGCAGTTCTTC
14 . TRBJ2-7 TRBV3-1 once CASSQDRTDYEQYF TGTGCCAGCAGCCAAGATAGAACAGACTACGAGCAGTACTTC
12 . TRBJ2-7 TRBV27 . CATLFGGHEQYF TGTGCCACCCTCTTTGGGGGCCACGAGCAGTACTTC
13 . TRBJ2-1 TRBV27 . CASSLRVYNEQFF TGTGCCAGCTCTCTTAGGGTCTACAATGAGCAGTTCTTC
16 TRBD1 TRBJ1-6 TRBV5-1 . CASSLDRTGYNSPLHF TGCGCCAGCAGCTTGGATCGGACAGGCTATAATTCACCCCTCCACTTT
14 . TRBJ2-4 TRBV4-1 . CASSQVQGSYIQYF TGCGCCAGCAGCCAAGTCCAGGGGAGTTACATTCAGTACTTC
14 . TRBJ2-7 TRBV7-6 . CASSLVSQPYEQYF TGTGCCAGCAGCTTAGTATCACAGCCCTACGAGCAGTACTTC
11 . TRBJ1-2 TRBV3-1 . CASSRAYGYTF TGTGCCAGCAGTCGGGCGTATGGCTACACCTTC
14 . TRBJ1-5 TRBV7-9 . CASSSGSFNQPQHF TGTGCCAGCAGCTCCGGGAGTTTCAATCAGCCCCAGCATTTT
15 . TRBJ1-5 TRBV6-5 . CASSSSRGAGQPQHF TGTGCCAGCAGTTCCTCCAGGGGCGCGGGTCAGCCCCAGCATTTT
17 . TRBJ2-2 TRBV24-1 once CATSDLGWGQATGELFF TGTGCCACCAGTGATTTAGGATGGGGACAAGCGACCGGGGAGCTGTTTTTT
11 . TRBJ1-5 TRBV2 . CASSAGQPQHF TGTGCCAGCAGTGCAGGTCAGCCCCAGCATTTT
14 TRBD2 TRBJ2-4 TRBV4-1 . CASSASGGASIQYF TGCGCCAGCAGCGCTAGCGGGGGGGCGTCCATTCAGTACTTC
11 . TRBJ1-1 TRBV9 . CASSVTPEAFF TGTGCCAGCAGCGTTACTCCTGAAGCTTTCTTT
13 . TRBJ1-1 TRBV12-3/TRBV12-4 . CASSLSVNTEAFF TGTGCCAGCAGTTTATCAGTGAACACTGAAGCTTTCTTT
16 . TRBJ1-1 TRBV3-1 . CASSQLLTSSDTEAFF TGTGCCAGCAGCCAATTGCTAACCTCCTCGGACACTGAAGCTTTCTTT
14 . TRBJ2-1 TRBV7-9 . CASSSPTAYNEQFF TGTGCCAGCAGCTCCCCTACGGCCTACAATGAGCAGTTCTTC
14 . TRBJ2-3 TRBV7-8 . CASSHRLGGDTQYF TGTGCCAGCAGCCATCGACTAGGAGGTGATACGCAGTATTTT
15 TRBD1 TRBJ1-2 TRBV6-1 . CASSERDRGIYGYTF TGTGCCAGCAGTGAAAGGGACAGGGGAATCTATGGCTACACCTTC
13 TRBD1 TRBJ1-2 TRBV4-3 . CASSQAGTDGYTF TGCGCCAGCAGCCAAGCAGGGACAGATGGCTACACCTTC
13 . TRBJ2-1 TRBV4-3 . CASSRSGRNEQFF TGCGCCAGCAGCCGGTCAGGCCGCAATGAGCAGTTCTTC